This entry concerns a single T cell receptor beta chain. The antigen it recognizes is unknown. No base quality values were provided; no much bigger clone lies one nucleotide off. Healthy HIV-negative adults with no recently reported acute infections or vaccinations were included as donors. Every donor was a Caucasian adult living in Nashville, Tennessee, USA. CD4+ T cells were enriched through magnetic negative selection, after which naive cells were positively selected on CD45RA and the remaining negative fraction served as the memory subset. After blood collection by leukapheresis, PBMCs were isolated using Ficoll-Histopaque density gradient centrifugation and then cryopreserved in the vapor phase of liquid nitrogen. Analytical flow cytometry was used to check the purity and quantity of each magnetically sorted T cell population. Genomic DNA was isolated from every sorted fraction and measured by UV absorbance on a Nanodrop 2000c.

Using the deep immunoSEQ assay, multiplex PCR amplified TCR CDR3 regions from genomic DNA. For each cell subset, the extracted genomic DNA was distributed evenly across all wells of several immunoSEQ 96-well plates, and each plate served as one replicate. For sorted subsets, around 0.2 ug of genomic DNA, equivalent to 25,000 to 35,000 T cell genomes, went into each replicate PCR. Purified libraries were measured with a Qubit 3.0 fluorometer, size-checked on a Bioanalyzer 2100, and measured again with the KAPA Library Quantification kit. A separate single-read 150-cycle Illumina NextSeq 550 flow cell was used to sequence each immunoSEQ 96-well plate. The authors processed their data as follows. Because only junctional sequences without quality scores were contained in the immunoSEQ output, filtering matching that applied to full-length reads could not be performed. To assign V/J genes and CDR3, sequences were annotated using PyIR, a Python wrapper for IgBLAST v1.9, with IMGT germline references. Reads were filtered out if the reads had weak V/J assignments (E-value above 1e-6), no CDR3, stop codons, out-of-frame junctions, or ambiguous translated residues. V3J clonotypes were defined as sequences sharing an identical inferred V gene, J gene, and CDR3 amino acid sequence. Percentage overlap between repertoires was calculated by dividing the number of shared unique clonotypes by the size of the smaller repertoire. Repertoire richness was assessed with RTK rarefaction, the Chao1 estimator, and Recon v2.1 estimates of unobserved clonotypes. Generation probabilities for all TCRbeta clonotypes obtained by the gDNA method from a handful of donors were computed using OLGA. TCRdb obtained this table from immuneACCESS and retained in-frame rearrangements with V and J assigned. These tables miss some clones; where compared with another copy, unresolved V genes account for less than half of the shortfall, and the remainder is unexplained. V and J calls and clone size follow that table, whereas D and trimming were derived from the DNA. For this sample there are millions of clones; just over 90% appear just once. About 0.37% of the sample rests with the top ten.

V loses 7 bases, J loses 2 bases, and the germline ends lie 9 bases apart. As encoded in the germline V gene, CDR1 is MNHNS while CDR2 is SASEGT. The CDR3 holds 13 amino acids from the cysteine to the phenylalanine. Only CDR3 DNA is held: 39 bases, read in frame from base 1. This sample was taken from a study of shared clonotypes between healthy human individuals (dated by TCRdb to between 2020 and 2021). Regarding the study in general: A few men and a couple of women, aged 18 to 49 years, made up the cohort. To increase sequencing depth and limit assay-specific biases, TCR repertoire library preparation and sequencing were carried out by different laboratories using diverse techniques. The study deeply sequenced blood TCR repertoires of about five healthy adults to estimate repertoire size and the extent of clonotype sharing between individuals. Per donor, three plates each were used for CD4 naive and CD4 memory, two for CD8 naive, and one for CD8 memory. Per donor, leukapheresis produced somewhere between about 0.94 and 9 billion PBMCs. The full study reports these points: The genetic and exposure-history diversity represented was limited by the small number of donors. Across four donors, about 5.2% of naive CD4, roughly 3.4% of naive CD8, about 2.3% of memory CD4, and 0.4% of memory CD8 clonotypes were shared. Sampling was limited to blood, and TCR repertoires in tissue likely differ from TCR repertoires in blood. Even with the large sequencing depth, rarefaction of the sorted-subset datasets indicated that sequencing was incomplete. Estimated clonotype richness was generally larger for naive than for memory subsets. Compared with non-shared clonotypes, clonotypes shared by all four sorted-subset donors had higher generation probabilities. Pairwise subsampling led to the expectation that sequencing depth would affect the degree of clonotype sharing among donors.

This clonotype originated in a man younger than 35 in good health. Some clones in this sample may be carry-over from other donors' samples. The chain is made from TRBV6-1 and TRBJ1-3; there is no confident call for the D gene. Material for sequencing was naive CD4+ T cells from PBMCs. The cell subset or site label, as the study defines it: CD45RA+ positively selected. The nucleotide sequence is given as TGTGCCAGCAAGGGCTTTGCTGGAAACACCATATATTTT. This gives the protein CASKGFAGNTIYF.